The 31 T cell receptor beta chains listed next were all sequenced from one sample in a study of blood T cell repertoires in COVID-19. Method: immunoSEQ multiplex PCR; TCRdb's copy keeps in-frame clones and lacks some. The table shows roughly 190,000 clones, with roughly 84% occurring only once. Sequencing was carried out using PBMCs or T cells enriched from blood (not recorded which). These receptors were obtained from a woman aged 30 to 39 who had been exposed to COVID-19.

The V call is TRBV5-1, the J call TRBJ2-2; TRBD1 matches at 9 bases. This CDR3 has 17 amino acids. Trimming at V came to 1 base and at J to 5 bases, leaving 9 bases not matched to a gene. Germline values: CDR1 SGHRS, CDR2 YFSETQ. CDR3 nucleotide sequence: TGCGCCAGCAGCTTGTGGGGACAGGGATTTGGTACCGGGGAGCTGTTTTTT. It is translated as CASSLWGQGFGTGELFF.

The V call is TRBV15, the J call TRBJ1-1, with 7 bases fitting TRBD1. The CDR3 covers 13 residues. Germline CDR1 reads LNHNV; CDR2 reads YYDKDF (reference sequence). Losses at the gene ends were 4 bases for V and 4 bases for J; bases not matched to a gene: 3. The CDR3 DNA reads as TGTGCCACCAGCATACACAGGGGCACTGAAGCTTTCTTT. It specifies CATSIHRGTEAFF.

The CDR3: CASSVAASGLETQYF. CDR3 DNA sequence: TGTGCCAGCAGCGTAGCGGCTAGCGGGTTAGAGACCCAGTACTTC. The genes are TRBV9 and TRBJ2-5, with 8 bases lining up with TRBD2. Germline-derived CDR1 and CDR2 are SGDLS and YYNGEE. CDR3 length equals 15 residues. With V trimmed by 0 bases and J by 4 bases, 5 bases remained unmatched.

This sequence joins TRBV4-3 and TRBJ2-7; 9 bases agree with TRBD1. The germline V gene has CDR1 LGHNA and CDR2 YSLEER. The CDR3 is 15 amino acids. Losses at the gene ends were 5 bases for V and 5 bases for J; bases not matched to a gene: 10. The CDR3 reads CASSGGQGPFDEQYF. In DNA form, the CDR3 reads TGCGCCAGCAGCGGAGGACAGGGGCCTTTCGACGAGCAGTACTTC.

This clone was seen just once. The chain uses TRBV10-2 and TRBJ1-3; TRBD1 aligns across 9 bases. Losses at the gene ends were 5 bases for V and 8 bases for J; bases not matched to a gene: 7. This CDR3 comprises 14 residues. Germline values: CDR1 WSHSY, CDR2 SAAADI. The CDR3: CASSPAGQGDTIYF. The DNA for the CDR3 is TGCGCCAGCAGTCCCGCGGGACAGGGCGACACCATATATTTT.

V is TRBV2 and J is TRBJ2-7, with 8 bases aligning to TRBD2. Germline trimming cut 6 bases from V and 1 base from J; bases unmatched to any gene: 8. There are 15 residues in the CDR3. The germline V gene encodes CDR1 SNHLY and CDR2 FYNNEI. Written as DNA, the CDR3 is TGTGCCAGCAGGGGTAGCGGGGAACTTTCCTACGAGCAGTACTTC. Protein: CASRGSGELSYEQYF.

This clone was seen a few times. The V gene is TRBV5-4, the J gene TRBJ2-1; D not resolved. CDR3 length: 16 residues. Trimming left V 2 bases short and J 4 bases short, with 16 bases between. CDR1 is SGHNT and CDR2 is YYREEE in the germline V gene (reference sequence). The CDR3 protein is CASSLSLLHQYNEQFF. The CDR3 nucleotides read TGTGCCAGCAGCTTATCCCTACTCCACCAATACAATGAGCAGTTCTTC.

The table lists this clone with a few counts. The chain recombines TRBV5-5 with TRBJ1-2, with 8 bases that match TRBD1. V shed 5 bases and J 5 bases; nucleotides not matched to a gene: 17. Germline CDR1 is SGHKS and CDR2 is YYEKEE (reference sequence). CDR3 length: 17 amino acids. CDR3 sequence reads: CASSWSGLRTGKYGYTF. The CDR3 nucleotides are TGTGCCAGCAGTTGGTCCGGACTTAGGACAGGGAAATATGGCTACACCTTC. The variable domain in full, completed from reference TRBV5-5 and TRBJ1-2, reads DAGVTQSPTHLIKTRGQQVTLRCSPISGHKSVSWYQQVLGQGPQFIFQYYEKEERGRGNFPDRFSARQFPNYSSELNVNALLLGDSALYLCASSWSGLRTGKYGYTFGSGTRLTVV.

This chain uses TRBV14 with TRBJ1-1, with a possible D match to TRBD1 (6 bases). Trimming took off 4 bases at V and 3 bases at J, with 15 bases between the two ends. CDR1 and CDR2 from the germline V gene are SGHDN and FVKESK. The CDR3 runs to 15 residues. The CDR3: CASSPLGGWDTEAFF. CDR3 DNA: TGTGCCAGCAGCCCGCTAGGGGGTTGGGACACTGAAGCTTTCTTT.

The chain employs TRBV5-1 and TRBJ1-5; D uncertain. The CDR3 sequence is 14 residues long. CDR1 is SGHRS, CDR2 YFSETQ, per germline. V shed 5 bases and J shed 2 bases, with 11 bases lying between them. The CDR3 DNA reads TGCGCCAGCAGTCACGACTGGGGCAATCAGCCCCAGCATTTT. Translation gives CASSHDWGNQPQHF.

The chain links TRBV30 to TRBJ1-3; 9 bases align to TRBD1. V lost 2 bases, J lost 3 bases, and 5 bases stayed unmatched. Germline loops: CDR1 GTSNPN, CDR2 SVGIG (reference sequence). This CDR3 has 15 amino acids. CDR3 in DNA: TGTGCCTGGAGTCTCCGGGACAGGGTTGGAAACACCATATATTTT. Protein: CAWSLRDRVGNTIYF.

Points on this clone: This may be a read error: a much more frequent sequence differs by one nucleotide. The rearrangement links TRBV14 to TRBJ1-2, with TRBD1 matching 7 bases. Trimming at V came to 4 bases and at J to 3 bases, leaving 2 bases not matched to a gene. The germline V gene encodes CDR1 SGHDN and CDR2 FVKESK. The CDR3 totals 13 residues. As DNA, the CDR3 is TGTGCCAGCAGCCCGGGACAGCACTATGGCTACACCTTC. Its translation is CASSPGQHYGYTF. The full variable domain, rest sourced from reference TRBV14 and TRBJ1-2, is EAGVTQFPSHSVIEKGQTVTLRCDPISGHDNLYWYRRVMGKEIKFLLHFVKESKQDESGMPNNRFLAERTGGTYSTLKVQPAELEDSGVYFCASSPGQHYGYTFGSGTRLTVV.

This clone was observed a single time. The chain links TRBV7-3 to TRBJ2-1; D not certain. The CDR3 is made up of 13 amino acids. V lost 5 bases and J lost 8, with 13 bases in between. Germline assignment: CDR1 SGHTA and CDR2 FQGTGA. CDR3 DNA: TGTGCCAGCAGCCCATCAGCGTACGATGAGCAGTTCTTC. As protein: CASSPSAYDEQFF.

The chain is built from TRBV7-2 and TRBJ1-5; D is unresolved. Germline V gene data show CDR1 as SGHTA and CDR2 as FQGNSA. CDR3 length equals 13 residues. V shed 5 bases and J shed 9 bases, with 14 bases lying between them. The CDR3 DNA reads TGTGCCAGCAGCCCCCGGAGTTTTGGGCCCCAGCATTTT. Residues: CASSPRSFGPQHF.

CDR3 in DNA: TGTGCCACCAGCAGAGATGCGGGGGGCGGAGAGACCCAGTACTTC. Translated, it gives CATSRDAGGGETQYF. This rearrangement joins TRBV15 to TRBJ2-5, with TRBD2 matching 8 bases. The CDR3 extends over 15 amino acids. CDR1 and CDR2 from the germline V gene are LNHNV and YYDKDF (reference sequence). V lost 0 bases, J lost 4 bases, and 4 bases stayed unmatched.

The V and J genes are TRBV29-1 and TRBJ1-2; TRBD1 might be the D (6 bases). The CDR3 runs to 13 residues. Trimming took 4 bases from V and 3 from J, leaving 12 bases between them. CDR1 and CDR2 (germline): SQVTM, ANQGSEA. The CDR3 spells CSVGRTEDYGYTF. The CDR3 DNA is TGCAGCGTTGGGAGGACAGAAGACTATGGCTACACCTTC. Looking up the rest from reference TRBV29-1 and TRBJ1-2 gives the full variable domain: SAVISQKPSRDICQRGTSLTIQCQVDSQVTMMFWYRQQPGQSLTLIATANQGSEATYESGFVIDKFPISRPNLTFSTLTVSNMSPEDSSIYLCSVGRTEDYGYTFGSGTRLTVV.

J is TRBJ2-2 and V is TRBV10-1; 7 bases agree with TRBD2. The CDR3 consists of 16 residues. The V gene end was trimmed by 3 bases and the J gene end by 2 bases; junction bases not matched to a gene: 6. CDR1 and CDR2 from the germline V gene are WNHNN and SYGVQD (reference sequence). CDR3 nucleotide sequence: TGCGCCAGCAGTGACCCGGCTAGCGGAAACACCGGGGAGCTGTTTTTT. Its translation: CASSDPASGNTGELFF.

The J gene is TRBJ2-7, the V gene TRBV6-2 or TRBV6-3, with 7 bases aligning to TRBD1. The CDR3 totals 12 residues. Germline V gene lookup returns CDR1 MNHEY and CDR2 SVGEGT. V was pared by 5 bases and J by 3 bases, with 1 base of the junction left unmatched. The CDR3 coding sequence is TGTGCCAGCAGTGGGGACAGCTACGAGCAGTACTTC. This encodes CASSGDSYEQYF.

The chain recombines TRBV2 with TRBJ1-3, with a possible D match to TRBD1 (5 bases). CDR1 and CDR2 from the germline V gene are SNHLY and FYNNEI. Trimming took 5 bases from V and 1 from J, leaving 6 bases between them. The CDR3 runs 13 residues. The CDR3 here is CASSQGSGNTIYF. In DNA form, the CDR3 reads TGTGCCAGCAGTCAGGGTTCTGGAAACACCATATATTTT. Full variable domain (remainder filled in from reference TRBV2 and TRBJ1-3): EPEVTQTPSHQVTQMGQEVILRCVPISNHLYFYWYRQILGQKVEFLVSFYNNEISEKSEIFDDQFSVERPDGSNFTLKIRSTKLEDSAMYFCASSQGSGNTIYFGEGSWLTVV.

V is TRBV6-5 and J is TRBJ1-1; 8 bases fit TRBD1. This CDR3 has 15 amino acids. Germline CDR1 is MNHEY and CDR2 is SVGAGI. Losses at the gene ends were 2 bases for V and 3 bases for J; bases not matched to a gene: 5. CDR3 residues: CASSYQNRGDTEAFF. CDR3 DNA sequence: TGTGCCAGCAGTTACCAAAACAGGGGGGACACTGAAGCTTTCTTT.

This clone appeared a few times. This chain links TRBV14 with TRBJ2-1; the match to TRBD2 covers 9 bases. J was trimmed by 5 bases and V by 1 base; bases with no gene match: 3. The CDR3 extends over 15 amino acids. CDR1 SGHDN and CDR2 FVKESK come from the germline V gene. CDR3: CASSQGTSVNNEQFF. CDR3 nucleotides: TGTGCCAGCAGCCAAGGGACTAGCGTTAACAATGAGCAGTTCTTC.

The CDR3 DNA reads TGTGCCTGGAGTATAGAGATTGGAGCTTTCTTT. Translating it yields CAWSIEIGAFF. The rearrangement links TRBV30 to TRBJ1-1; D is unclear. The CDR3 covers 11 residues. V was pared by 2 bases and J by 10 bases, with 11 bases between. The V gene's germline CDR1 is GTSNPN and CDR2 SVGIG (reference sequence).

The genes are TRBV19 and TRBJ1-5; 9 bases are shared with TRBD1. Germline assignment: CDR1 LNHDA and CDR2 SQIVND (reference sequence). V lost 7 bases to trimming and J lost 3 bases; unmatched junction nucleotides: 10. This CDR3 has 16 amino acids. The CDR3 loop reads CASTPKTGGINQPQHF. DNA of the CDR3: TGTGCCAGTACTCCTAAGACAGGGGGGATCAATCAGCCCCAGCATTTT.

The chain combines TRBV7-2 with TRBJ1-2; 9 nucleotides line up with TRBD1. The CDR3 covers 13 residues. In germline, CDR1 is SGHTA, CDR2 FQGNSA. V gave up 4 bases and J gave up 6 bases; unmatched junction bases: 3. The CDR3 DNA is TGTGCCAGCAGCTCACAGGGGGCTCATGGCTACACCTTC. Its protein product is CASSSQGAHGYTF.

With respect to this clone: A junction boundary mismatches the germline segment, possibly from a read error. V usage is TRBV5-1 and J usage is TRBJ2-2, with 11 bases that match TRBD2. The germline V gene encodes CDR1 SGHRS and CDR2 YFSETQ. The CDR3 sequence is 16 residues long. This CDR3 reads CASSLGLAANTGELFF. The CDR3 coding sequence is TGCGCCAGCAGTTTGGGACTAGCGGCGAACACCGGGGAGCTGTTTTTT.

The chain has TRBV19 and TRBJ1-1; weak D call: TRBD1 (6 bases). The V end was cut by 8 bases, the J end by 1 base, with 14 bases between. The CDR3 loop spans 14 amino acids. CDR1 is LNHDA, CDR2 SQIVND, per germline (reference sequence). For the CDR3, the DNA is TGTGCCAGTCGCCCCCCGACAGGGAACACTGAAGCTTTCTTT. It yields the protein CASRPPTGNTEAFF.

The J gene is TRBJ2-1, the V gene TRBV21-1; the D call of TRBD2 is as the table states it, not checked on the DNA. TRBV21-1 is a documented pseudogene. The CDR3 length is 17 residues. This CDR3 is CASSKGETSGGYNEQFF. CDR3 DNA: TGTGCCAGCAGCAAAGGTGAGACTAGCGGGGGGTACAATGAGCAGTTCTTC.

The rearrangement joins TRBV10-3 to TRBJ1-5; D gene unclear. Trimming left V 8 bases short and J 5 bases short, with 10 bases between. This CDR3 comprises 12 residues. Germline-derived CDR1 and CDR2 are ENHRY and SYGVKD. DNA of the CDR3: TGTGCCATCGGGGAGGGTGATCAGCCCCAGCATTTT. This gives the protein CAIGEGDQPQHF.

This clone was counted a few times. V usage is TRBV12-3 or TRBV12-4 and J usage is TRBJ1-1, with D unclear. V was trimmed by 1 base and J by 12 bases, leaving 6 bases between them. This CDR3 has 10 amino acids. The CDR3 DNA follows: TGTGCCAGCAGTTTAGTGTATCCTTTCTTT. It translates to CASSLVYPFF.

The V call is TRBV4-1, the J call TRBJ1-2; 7 bases match TRBD1. In germline, CDR1 is MGHRA, CDR2 YSYEKL. The CDR3 is made up of 12 amino acids. V dropped 4 bases and J dropped 4; count of bases not matched to a gene: 0. CDR3 DNA sequence: TGCGCCAGCAGCCCAGGGGGCTATGGCTACACCTTC. This translates into CASSPGGYGYTF.

V is TRBV3-1 (or the pseudogene TRBV3-2) and J is TRBJ1-2; D is possibly TRBD1 (5 bases). V gave up 0 bases and J gave up 3 bases, with 8 bases separating them. CDR1 is LGHDT, CDR2 YNNKEL, per germline (reference sequence). CDR3 length: 14 residues. The CDR3 sequence is CASSQEIRDYGYTF. As DNA, the CDR3 is TGTGCCAGCAGCCAAGAAATCAGGGACTATGGCTACACCTTC.